Listed below are T cell receptor beta chains from one sample, sequenced in a study of technical replicates of blood from several donors. Profiling relied on immunoSEQ multiplex PCR, and the TCRdb table lists in-frame clones only, not all of them. The table lists tens of thousands of clones, roughly 90% of them singletons. Sequenced material: T cells isolated from PBMCs. Receptors were obtained from a human donor in good health. Both conserved end residues are part of each CDR3. D genes are given only for firm matches. Size tells how often a clone was seen (once, few, many) or the class of an expanded clone, and some rows leave it out.

v_gene,j_gene,abundance,d_gene,CDR3aa,CDR3nt
TRBV10-3,TRBJ2-5,NA,NA,CAISEDAGMKTQYF,TGTGCCATCAGTGAGGATGCAGGGATGAAGACCCAGTACTTC
TRBV5-1,TRBJ2-7,NA,NA,CASSLVLLQGLSSYEQYF,TGCGCCAGCAGCTTGGTCCTATTACAGGGTTTGAGCTCCTACGAGCAGTACTTC
TRBV9,TRBJ1-5,NA,TRBD1,CASSVTGASNQPQHF,TGTGCCAGCAGCGTGACAGGGGCCAGCAATCAGCCCCAGCATTTT
TRBV9,TRBJ1-2,few,NA,CASSVQTENYGYTF,TGTGCCAGCAGCGTCCAGACAGAGAACTATGGCTACACCTTC
TRBV11-2,TRBJ1-2,NA,NA,CASSRPSPSYGYTF,TGTGCCAGCAGCCGTCCGTCGCCCAGCTATGGCTACACCTTC
TRBV5-1,TRBJ2-5,NA,TRBD1,CASSLGTGDNKETQYF,TGCGCCAGCAGCTTAGGGACAGGGGATAATAAAGAGACCCAGTACTTC
TRBV11-3,TRBJ2-5,NA,TRBD2,CASSLTGLAGRETQYF,TGTGCCAGCAGCCTCACGGGACTAGCGGGGAGAGAGACCCAGTACTTC
TRBV2,TRBJ2-7,few,TRBD1,CASEGQGKSYEQYF,TGTGCCAGCGAGGGACAGGGAAAGTCCTACGAGCAGTACTTC
TRBV6-6,TRBJ2-7,once,TRBD2,CASSYEGLGEQYF,TGTGCCAGCAGTTACGAAGGACTAGGCGAGCAGTACTTC
TRBV5-1,TRBJ2-3,NA,NA,CASSSGDTQYF,TGCGCCAGCAGCTCAGGGGATACGCAGTATTTT
TRBV7-9,TRBJ2-1,NA,TRBD2,CAARRERENYNEQFF,TGTGCCGCTCGACGTGAGCGGGAGAACTACAATGAGCAGTTCTTC
TRBV11-2,TRBJ1-1,NA,NA,CASSLRGGEVTEAFF,TGTGCCAGCAGCTTGAGGGGGGGAGAGGTCACTGAAGCTTTCTTT
TRBV6-6,TRBJ2-4,NA,NA,CASSREHIQYF,TGTGCCAGCAGCAGGGAACACATTCAGTACTTC
TRBV7-9,TRBJ2-3,NA,TRBD2,CASSRTSGRITDTQYF,TGTGCCAGCAGCCGGACTAGCGGGAGAATCACAGATACGCAGTATTTT
TRBV13,TRBJ2-2,NA,NA,CASSFPNTGELFF,TGTGCCAGCAGCTTTCCAAACACCGGGGAGCTGTTTTTT
TRBV27,TRBJ2-2,NA,NA,CASSLNTGELFF,TGTGCCAGCAGCCTCAACACCGGGGAGCTGTTTTTT
TRBV30,TRBJ1-1,NA,NA,CAWSQTGNTEAFF,TGTGCCTGGAGCCAGACAGGGAACACTGAAGCTTTCTTT
TRBV27,TRBJ1-4,few,TRBD1,CASSRRQGILEKLFF,TGTGCCAGCAGTAGACGACAGGGGATACTAGAAAAACTGTTTTTT
TRBV10-3,TRBJ2-7,NA,NA,CAISESESGDEQYF,TGTGCCATCAGTGAGTCCGAGTCCGGAGACGAGCAGTACTTC
TRBV5-1,TRBJ2-7,NA,TRBD1,CASSLRPSGTANTYEQYF,TGCGCCAGCAGCTTGAGGCCTTCCGGGACAGCGAATACCTACGAGCAGTACTTC
TRBV28,TRBJ2-7,NA,TRBD2,CASSTFREGPNEQYF,TGTGCCAGCAGTACGTTTCGGGAGGGCCCAAACGAGCAGTACTTC
TRBV7-7,TRBJ2-1,once,TRBD1,CASSLATGDAYNEQFF,TGTGCTAGCAGCTTGGCAACAGGGGACGCCTACAATGAGCAGTTCTTC
TRBV29-1,TRBJ2-1,NA,NA,CSAKGGGRNEQFF,TGCAGCGCTAAGGGTGGGGGCAGAAATGAGCAGTTCTTC
TRBV11-2,TRBJ2-7,NA,TRBD1,CASSREPGQFYEQYF,TGTGCCAGCAGCCGAGAACCGGGACAGTTCTACGAGCAGTACTTC